Sequencing of this TCR beta chain was carried out in a study of HIV-infected patients and healthy controls. One entry per CDR3 protein, called by TCRdb with MiXCR from the 5' RACE reads. Of about 64,000 distinct CDR3 sequences in the sample, less than 20% were seen once. This CDR3 has 15 residues. The V end lost 0 bases, the J end lost 4 bases, and 11 bases lay between the germline ends. From germline, CDR1 is LGHNA and CDR2 YNFKEQ. What was sequenced was CD4+ T cells from blood. This receptor was taken from a human donor in good health. The chain joins TRBV4-2 to TRBJ2-3, with D maybe TRBD2 (5 bases). The CDR3 here is CASSQDPTSSDTQYF. The CDR3, as DNA: TGTGCCAGCAGCCAAGATCCAACTAGTTCAGATACGCAGTATTTT.